Detailed here is one T cell receptor beta chain. These data belong to a study of blood T cell repertoires in COVID-19. The CDR3 loop spans 15 amino acids. As originally analysed: Amplification with reference gene primers provided the estimates of nucleated cell counts. Method: immunoSEQ multiplex PCR; TCRdb's copy keeps in-frame clones and lacks some. From that table come the V and J calls and clone size; the DNA was used to work out D and trimming. Found here are about 160,000 clones, roughly 90% of them singletons; the top ten hold around 4%. The source is a woman aged 70-85 years with acute or convalescent COVID-19. The sequenced material came from peripheral blood. The chain employs TRBV21-1 and TRBJ1-5; TRBD1 was called by the table and not checked on the DNA. TRBV21-1 constitutes a pseudogene. The CDR3 nucleotides are TGTGCCAGCAGCAAAGGTTACAGGGAAAATCAGCCCCAGCATTTT. Amino acid sequence: CASSKGYRENQPQHF.